This T cell receptor beta chain came from a study of Ad26.COV2.S vaccination and SARS-CoV-2 variants. Study background: Intramuscular Ad26.COV2.S doses were given once or twice, 56 days apart.

V lost 3 bases to trimming and J lost 2 bases; unmatched junction nucleotides: 9. The CDR3 is 16 residues long. The germline CDR1 and CDR2 sequences are SGHTA and FQGNSA. Treatment given: 15 to 20 received Ad26.COV2.S at low or high dose, single or two shots; five or six received placebo; per-sample allocation not given. Sampling took place 63 days after the first vaccine or placebo injection. TCRdb keeps only in-frame clones here, not all; method: immunoSEQ multiplex PCR. Of fewer than 800,000 clones detected, 70% to 90% appear once; the ten largest clones hold around 1.4%. This receptor was identified in a person between 18 and 60 years old who received the Ad26.COV2.S COVID-19 vaccine or a placebo. Sequences were derived from peripheral blood, sampled in a trial of Ad26.COV2.S vaccine versus placebo. The chain links TRBV7-2 to TRBJ2-5; 7 bases align to TRBD1. The CDR3 region is CASSFQDRVVQETQYF. The CDR3 DNA sequence: TGTGCCAGCAGCTTTCAAGACAGGGTGGTGCAAGAGACCCAGTACTTC.